The 6 T cell receptor beta chains below come from one sample, sequenced in a study of T cells after yellow fever vaccination. TCRdb itself ran the 5' RACE reads through MiXCR, one entry per CDR3 protein. The sample yields some 390,000 distinct CDR3 sequences, 15% to 20% seen once. The sequencing used PBMCs, collected before the yellow fever booster vaccination. These receptors came from a man younger than 35 who received the YFV17D yellow fever vaccine.

The chain is built from TRBV20-1 and TRBJ2-3; a possible D gene is TRBD2 (7 bases). The length of the CDR3 is 15 residues. Germline-derived CDR1 and CDR2 are DFQATT and SNEGSKA (reference sequence). V lost 5 bases to trimming and J lost 5 bases, with 20 bases between them. CDR3 sequence: CSAGRRGGIGDTQYF. In nucleotides, the CDR3 is TGCAGTGCTGGAAGGAGGGGGGGGATCGGAGATACGCAGTATTTT.

This chain joins TRBV10-1 and TRBJ1-6; no clear D. Deletions cut 3 bases from V and 7 bases from J, with 7 bases between. This CDR3 contains 13 residues. Germline assignment: CDR1 WNHNN and CDR2 SYGVQD (reference sequence). CDR3 DNA sequence: TGCGCCAGCAGTGAACAGATAAATTCACCCCTCCACTTT. It is translated as CASSEQINSPLHF.

The V and J genes are TRBV7-6 and TRBJ2-5; a possible D gene is TRBD2 (6 bases). The CDR3 runs to 14 residues. V was clipped by 5 bases and J by 3 bases, with 13 bases between them. Germline V CDR1 and CDR2: SGHVS, FNYEAQ. The CDR3 reads CASSPGPGEETQYF. As DNA, the CDR3 is TGTGCCAGCAGCCCGGGGCCGGGGGAAGAGACCCAGTACTTC. Based on the CDR3 plus reference TRBV7-6 and TRBJ2-5, the full variable domain is GAGVSQSPRYKVTKRGQDVALRCDPISGHVSLYWYRQALGQGPEFLTYFNYEAQQDKSGLPNDRFSAERPEGSISTLTIQRTEQRDSAMYRCASSPGPGEETQYFGPGTRLLVL.

The chain links TRBV12-5 to TRBJ2-2; D is ambiguous. V was shortened by 1 base and J by 0 bases, with 9 bases between the two germline ends. Germline V gene lookup returns CDR1 LGHNT and CDR2 FRNRAP. The CDR3 totals 16 residues. The CDR3 is CASGLATTANTGELFF. CDR3 bases: TGTGCTAGTGGTTTGGCTACTACAGCGAACACCGGGGAGCTGTTTTTT. Combining the CDR3 with reference TRBV12-5 and TRBJ2-2 gives the whole variable domain DARVTQTPRHKVTEMGQEVTMRCQPILGHNTVFWYRQTMMQGLELLAYFRNRAPLDDSGMPKDRFSAEMPDATLATLKIQPSEPRDSAVYFCASGLATTANTGELFFGEGSRLTVL.

J is TRBJ1-1 and V is TRBV7-2, with D unclear. Germline V gene data show CDR1 as SGHTA and CDR2 as FQGNSA. The CDR3 spans 16 residues. V lost 1 base, J lost 6 bases, and 18 bases lay in between. In nucleotides, the CDR3 is TGTGCCAGCAGCTTAGGTCACCCAGCGGTAGTCGCTGAAGCTTTCTTT. Amino acids: CASSLGHPAVVAEAFF.

This clonotype was seen more than once but under ten times. The chain recombines TRBV18 with TRBJ2-7; no clear D gene. Germline CDR1 KGHSH, CDR2 LQKENI. The V end was cut by 6 bases, the J end by 0 bases, with 9 bases between. This CDR3 comprises 13 residues. This chain's CDR3 is CASSSDGSYEQYF. The CDR3 DNA sequence: TGTGCCAGCTCCTCGGACGGCTCCTACGAGCAGTACTTC.